Here is one T cell receptor beta chain with its context. The data stem from a study of long-term antiretroviral therapy in people with HIV. CDR1 is LGHNA and CDR2 is YSLEER in the germline V gene. The CDR3 totals 16 residues. V was pared by 0 bases and J by 3 bases, with 15 bases between. immunoSEQ v3.0 was run at survey level. The repertoire was sequenced with immunoSEQ multiplex PCR; TCRdb's copy has only in-frame clones and lacks some. The sample comprises roughly 29,000 clones, approximately 95% of which are singletons, and approximately 2.8% rests with the top ten. The starting material was unsorted PBMCs, obtained 5.3 years after starting antiretroviral therapy. This clonotype was sampled from a man between 45 and 60 years old with HIV. The rearrangement links TRBV4-3 to TRBJ2-7; a weak D match, TRBD1 (6 bases). CDR3 in DNA: TGCGCCAGCAGCCAAGATAACAGGGCGAGTAACTACGAGCAGTACTTC. Translated: CASSQDNRASNYEQYF.